This T cell receptor beta chain was recovered during a study of tumour-infiltrating T cells in Burkitt lymphoma. Germline V gene sequence: CDR1 SGHTA, CDR2 FQGNSA. V lost 1 base and J lost 6, with 16 bases in between. The CDR3 has 16 amino acids. Generated by immunoSEQ multiplex PCR, the TCRdb table keeps only in-frame clones and is missing some. The sample yields 2,500 to 3,000 clones, around 86% seen once. The receptor was isolated from a human donor with diffuse large B-cell lymphoma. This rearrangement joins TRBV7-2 to TRBJ2-1; D gene ambiguous. The specimen sequenced was tumor tissue. CDR3 in amino acids: CASSLVVGQTGNEQFF. For the CDR3, the DNA is TGTGCCAGCAGCTTAGTTGTAGGTCAAACGGGCAATGAGCAGTTCTTC.